This T cell receptor beta chain stems from a study of blood T cells in healthy people across ages. It was with a sample-barcoded 5' primer and a J-beta primer mix that a second PCR of roughly 7 to 12 cycles was run. Each CDR3 protein is one row after TCRdb ran MiXCR on the 5' RACE reads. The sample contains about 970,000 distinct CDR3 sequences, 51% of which appear only once. Study outcomes and limitations: TCR beta diversity was tightly associated with the proportion of naive T cells. Older individuals had lower TCR beta diversity per million T cells (the decline was roughly linear). Naive CD4+ cell counts and diversity both ran higher in long-lived than in aged donors.

Remarks on this clonotype: Its specificity is unknown.

CDR3 length: 11 residues. The V end lost 3 bases, the J end lost 6 bases, and 4 bases lay between the germline ends. Germline-derived CDR1 and CDR2 are LGHDT and YNNKEL (reference sequence). Each of the donors had around 9 milliliters of peripheral blood drawn into EDTA-treated Vacutainer tubes. The TCR comes from an older woman in good health. This chain links TRBV3-1 with TRBJ2-3; D gene unclear. Material for sequencing was blood. The CDR3 bases are TGTGCCAGCAGCCACTCCGATACGCAGTATTTT. It codes for CASSHSDTQYF.